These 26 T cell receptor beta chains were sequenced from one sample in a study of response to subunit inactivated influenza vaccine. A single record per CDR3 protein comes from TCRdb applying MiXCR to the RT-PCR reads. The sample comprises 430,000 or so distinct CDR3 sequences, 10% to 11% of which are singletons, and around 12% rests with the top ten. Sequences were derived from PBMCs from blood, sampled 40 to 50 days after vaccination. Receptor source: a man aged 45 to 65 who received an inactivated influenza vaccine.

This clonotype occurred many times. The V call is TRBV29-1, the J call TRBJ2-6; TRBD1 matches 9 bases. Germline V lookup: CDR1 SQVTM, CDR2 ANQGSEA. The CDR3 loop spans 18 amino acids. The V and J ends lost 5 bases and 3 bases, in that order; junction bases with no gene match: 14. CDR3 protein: CSVLGQGLPQGGANVLTF. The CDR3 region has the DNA TGCAGCGTTTTGGGACAGGGCCTACCCCAGGGTGGGGCCAACGTCCTGACTTTC.

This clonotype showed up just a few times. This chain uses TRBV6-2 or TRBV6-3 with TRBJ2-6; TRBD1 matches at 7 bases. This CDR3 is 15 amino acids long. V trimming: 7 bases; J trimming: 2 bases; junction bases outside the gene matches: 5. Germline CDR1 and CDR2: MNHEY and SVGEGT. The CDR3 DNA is TGTGCCAGCAAAAGTACAGGGGCTGGGGCCAACGTCCTGACTTTC. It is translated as CASKSTGAGANVLTF.

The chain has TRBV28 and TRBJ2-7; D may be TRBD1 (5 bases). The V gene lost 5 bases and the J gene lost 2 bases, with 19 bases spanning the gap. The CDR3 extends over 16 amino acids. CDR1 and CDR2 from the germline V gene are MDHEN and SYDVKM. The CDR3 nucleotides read TGTGCCAGCAGTCCCCGATACACGACAGTTGCCTACGAGCAGTACTTC. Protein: CASSPRYTTVAYEQYF.

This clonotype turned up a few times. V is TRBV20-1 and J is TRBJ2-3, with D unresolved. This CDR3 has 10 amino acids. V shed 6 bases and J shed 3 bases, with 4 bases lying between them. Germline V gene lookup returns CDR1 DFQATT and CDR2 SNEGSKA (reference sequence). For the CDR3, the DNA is TGCAGTGCCCTTACAGATACGCAGTATTTT. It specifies CSALTDTQYF.

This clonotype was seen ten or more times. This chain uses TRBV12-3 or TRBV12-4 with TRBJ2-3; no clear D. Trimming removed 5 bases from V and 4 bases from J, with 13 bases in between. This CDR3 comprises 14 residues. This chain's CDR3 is CASSNDFNPDTQYF. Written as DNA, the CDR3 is TGTGCCAGCAGTAACGACTTCAACCCAGATACGCAGTATTTT.

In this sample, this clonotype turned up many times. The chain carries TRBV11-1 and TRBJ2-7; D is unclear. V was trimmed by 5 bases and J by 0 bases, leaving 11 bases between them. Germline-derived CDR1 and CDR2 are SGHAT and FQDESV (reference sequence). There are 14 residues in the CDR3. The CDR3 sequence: CASSPDLFSYEQYF. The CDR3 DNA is TGTGCCAGCAGCCCAGACCTGTTCTCCTACGAGCAGTACTTC.

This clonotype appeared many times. The CDR3: CASRPLRTGTGELFF. CDR3 bases: TGCGCCAGCAGGCCGCTCCGGACAGGGACCGGGGAGCTGTTTTTT. This chain joins TRBV5-1 and TRBJ2-2, with 8 bases that match TRBD1. The CDR3 is 15 residues long. With 5 bases clipped from V and 5 bases from J, the junction kept 8 bases outside the gene matches. Germline loops: CDR1 SGHRS, CDR2 YFSETQ.

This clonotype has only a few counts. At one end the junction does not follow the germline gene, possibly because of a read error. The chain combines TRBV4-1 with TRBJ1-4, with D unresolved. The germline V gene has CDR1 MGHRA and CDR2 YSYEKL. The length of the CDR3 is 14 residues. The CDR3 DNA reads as TGCGCCAGCAGTCAAGGGAGTCTTAATGAAAAACTGTTTTTT. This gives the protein CASSQGSLNEKLFF.

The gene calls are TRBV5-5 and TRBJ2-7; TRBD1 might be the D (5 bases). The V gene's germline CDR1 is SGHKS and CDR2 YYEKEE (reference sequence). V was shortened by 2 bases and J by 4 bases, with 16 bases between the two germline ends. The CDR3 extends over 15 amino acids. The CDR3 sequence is CASSFFRVGVYEQYF. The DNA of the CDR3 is TGTGCCAGCAGCTTTTTCAGGGTTGGAGTTTACGAGCAGTACTTC.

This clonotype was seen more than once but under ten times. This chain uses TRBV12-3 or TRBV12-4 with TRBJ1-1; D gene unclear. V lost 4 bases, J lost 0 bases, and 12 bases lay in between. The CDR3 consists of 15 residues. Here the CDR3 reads CASSSYDILNTEAFF. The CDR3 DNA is TGTGCCAGCAGTTCCTACGACATACTGAACACTGAAGCTTTCTTT.

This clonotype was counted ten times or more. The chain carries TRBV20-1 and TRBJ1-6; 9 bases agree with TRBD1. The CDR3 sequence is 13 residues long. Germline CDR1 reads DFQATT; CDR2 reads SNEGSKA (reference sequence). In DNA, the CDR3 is TGCAGGGCCTATGGACAGGGGTCGGCACCCCTCCACTTT. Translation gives CRAYGQGSAPLHF.

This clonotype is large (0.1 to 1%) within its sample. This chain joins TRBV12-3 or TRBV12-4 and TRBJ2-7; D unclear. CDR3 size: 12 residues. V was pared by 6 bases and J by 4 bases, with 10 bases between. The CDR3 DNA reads TGTGCCAGCAGCTCACAGATATACGAGCAGTACTTC. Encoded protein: CASSSQIYEQYF.

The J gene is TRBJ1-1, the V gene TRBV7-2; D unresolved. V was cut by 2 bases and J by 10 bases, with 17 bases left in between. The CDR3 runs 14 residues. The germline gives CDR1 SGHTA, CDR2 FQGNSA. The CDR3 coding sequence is TGTGCCAGCAGCTTACCAGGAGGCCTCCAAGGAGCTTTCTTT. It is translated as CASSLPGGLQGAFF.

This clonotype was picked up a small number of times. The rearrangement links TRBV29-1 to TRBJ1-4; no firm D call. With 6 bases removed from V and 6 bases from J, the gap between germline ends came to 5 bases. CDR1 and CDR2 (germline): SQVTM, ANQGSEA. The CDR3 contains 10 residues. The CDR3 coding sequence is TGCAGCGTACGGGATGAAAAACTGTTTTTT. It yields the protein CSVRDEKLFF.

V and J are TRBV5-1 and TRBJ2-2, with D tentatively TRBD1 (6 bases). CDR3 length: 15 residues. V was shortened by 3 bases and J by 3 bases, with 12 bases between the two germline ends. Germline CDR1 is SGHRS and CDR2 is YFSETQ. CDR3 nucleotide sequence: TGCGCCAGCAGCTGGTCAGGGGTGGACACCGGGGAGCTGTTTTTT. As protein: CASSWSGVDTGELFF.

CDR3 amino acids: CASSQAAGSSYEQYF. The CDR3 coding sequence is TGCGCCAGCAGCCAAGCGGCAGGGAGCTCCTACGAGCAGTACTTC. The chain carries TRBV4-3 and TRBJ2-7; D possibly matches TRBD1 or TRBD2 (5 bases each). In germline, CDR1 is LGHNA, CDR2 YSLEER. This CDR3 region has 15 residues. V was trimmed by 1 base and J by 0 bases, leaving 10 bases between them.

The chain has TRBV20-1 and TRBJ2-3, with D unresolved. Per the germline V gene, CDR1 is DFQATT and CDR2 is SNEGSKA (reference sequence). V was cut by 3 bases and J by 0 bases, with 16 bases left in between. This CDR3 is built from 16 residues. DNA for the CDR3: TGCAGTGCTAGCAGCCCCACCGCCCCTAGCACAGATACGCAGTATTTT. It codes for CSASSPTAPSTDTQYF.

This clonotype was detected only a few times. The CDR3 here is CSARDLRALNSGANVLTF. The DNA for the CDR3 is TGCAGTGCTAGAGATCTCAGGGCCCTGAACTCTGGGGCCAACGTCCTGACTTTC. The rearrangement links TRBV20-1 to TRBJ2-6; possible D gene TRBD1, 5 bases. Germline V gene sequence: CDR1 DFQATT, CDR2 SNEGSKA (reference sequence). With 0 bases removed from V and 0 bases from J, the gap between germline ends came to 15 bases. The CDR3 extends over 18 amino acids.

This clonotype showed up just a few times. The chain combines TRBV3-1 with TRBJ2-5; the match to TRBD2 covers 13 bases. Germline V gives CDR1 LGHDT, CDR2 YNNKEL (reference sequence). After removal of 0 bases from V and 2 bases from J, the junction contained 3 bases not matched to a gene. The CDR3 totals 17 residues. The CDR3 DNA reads TGTGCCAGCAGCCAAGATTGGGGACTAGCGGGGCAAGAGACCCAGTACTTC. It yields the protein CASSQDWGLAGQETQYF.

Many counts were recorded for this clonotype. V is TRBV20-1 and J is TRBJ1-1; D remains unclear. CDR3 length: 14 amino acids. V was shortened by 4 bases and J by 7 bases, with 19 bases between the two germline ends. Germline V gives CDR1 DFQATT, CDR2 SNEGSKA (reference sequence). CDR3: CSATKGEGPYEAFF. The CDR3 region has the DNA TGCAGTGCTACCAAAGGAGAGGGCCCCTATGAAGCTTTCTTT.

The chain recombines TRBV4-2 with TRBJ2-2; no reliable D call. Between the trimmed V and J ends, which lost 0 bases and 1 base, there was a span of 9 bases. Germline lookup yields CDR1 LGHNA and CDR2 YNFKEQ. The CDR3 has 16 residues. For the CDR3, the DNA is TGTGCCAGCAGCCAAGAAACCGGCTTGAACACCGGGGAGCTGTTTTTT. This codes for CASSQETGLNTGELFF.

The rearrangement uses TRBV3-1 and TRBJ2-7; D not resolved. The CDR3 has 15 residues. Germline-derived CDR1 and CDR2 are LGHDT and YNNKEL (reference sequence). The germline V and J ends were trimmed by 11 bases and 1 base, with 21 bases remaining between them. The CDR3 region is CASCQDVVVSYEQYF. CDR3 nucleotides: TGTGCCTCCTGCCAAGATGTGGTAGTTTCCTACGAGCAGTACTTC.

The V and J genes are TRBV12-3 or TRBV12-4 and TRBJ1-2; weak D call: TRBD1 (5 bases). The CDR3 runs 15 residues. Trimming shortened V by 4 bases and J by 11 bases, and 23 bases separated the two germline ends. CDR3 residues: CASSYSFSPRALYTF. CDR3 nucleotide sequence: TGTGCCAGCAGTTACTCTTTTTCCCCCAGGGCCCTTTACACCTTC.

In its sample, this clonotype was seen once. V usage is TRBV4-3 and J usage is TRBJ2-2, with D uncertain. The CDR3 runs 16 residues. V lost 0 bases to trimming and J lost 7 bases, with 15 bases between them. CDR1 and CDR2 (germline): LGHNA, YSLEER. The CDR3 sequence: CASSQDSRRSLGELFF. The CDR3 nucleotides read TGCGCCAGCAGCCAAGATTCAAGGCGGTCACTCGGGGAGCTGTTTTTT.

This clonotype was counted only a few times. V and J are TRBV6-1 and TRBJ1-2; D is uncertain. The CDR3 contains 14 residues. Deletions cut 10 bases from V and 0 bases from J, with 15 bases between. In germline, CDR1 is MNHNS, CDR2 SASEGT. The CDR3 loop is CATSMGRSNYGYTF. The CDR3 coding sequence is TGTGCCACCTCCATGGGCAGATCTAACTATGGCTACACCTTC.

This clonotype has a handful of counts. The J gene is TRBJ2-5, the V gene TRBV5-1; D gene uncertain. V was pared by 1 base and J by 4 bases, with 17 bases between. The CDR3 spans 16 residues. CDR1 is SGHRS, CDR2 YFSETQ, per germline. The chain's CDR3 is CASSLPTGSRGETQYF. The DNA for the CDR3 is TGCGCCAGCAGCTTGCCCACTGGGTCCCGTGGAGAGACCCAGTACTTC. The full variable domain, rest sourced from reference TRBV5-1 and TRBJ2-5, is KAGVTQTPRYLIKTRGQQVTLSCSPISGHRSVSWYQQTPGQGLQFLFEYFSETQRNKGNFPGRFSGRQFSNSRSEMNVSTLELGDSALYLCASSLPTGSRGETQYFGPGTRLLVL.